Each of the 3 T cell receptor beta chains below was sequenced from the same sample in a study of blood T cell repertoires in COVID-19. Assay used: immunoSEQ multiplex PCR; TCRdb lists only in-frame clones, some missing. The sample holds 200,000 to 300,000 clones, about 80% seen once. The sample was peripheral blood. The receptors were sampled from a man aged 25-45 years who had recovered from COVID-19.

This clone was recorded once. This rearrangement joins TRBV10-3 to TRBJ2-3, with 13 nucleotides matching TRBD2. Germline V gene lookup returns CDR1 ENHRY and CDR2 SYGVKD. There are 14 residues in the CDR3. V was pared by 5 bases and J by 4 bases, with 0 bases of the junction left unmatched. The CDR3 DNA follows: TGTGCCATCAGTACTAGCGGGGGGGCAGATACGCAGTATTTT. Its translation is CAISTSGGADTQYF.

The V and J genes are TRBV12-3 or TRBV12-4 and TRBJ2-7; D gene uncertain. This CDR3 is built from 13 residues. Trimming shortened V by 3 bases and J by 6 bases, and 12 bases separated the two germline ends. CDR3 sequence: CASSFRPGSEQYF. In DNA, the CDR3 is TGTGCCAGCAGTTTTCGCCCCGGGTCCGAGCAGTACTTC.

The rearrangement uses TRBV6-5 and TRBJ1-3; tentative D call: TRBD1 (6 bases). V was trimmed by 4 bases and J by 0 bases, leaving 10 bases between them. The germline V gene encodes CDR1 MNHEY and CDR2 SVGAGI. CDR3 length: 15 amino acids. DNA of the CDR3: TGTGCCAGCAGTTTCAGGGGCGGCTCTGGAAACACCATATATTTT. Its protein product is CASSFRGGSGNTIYF.